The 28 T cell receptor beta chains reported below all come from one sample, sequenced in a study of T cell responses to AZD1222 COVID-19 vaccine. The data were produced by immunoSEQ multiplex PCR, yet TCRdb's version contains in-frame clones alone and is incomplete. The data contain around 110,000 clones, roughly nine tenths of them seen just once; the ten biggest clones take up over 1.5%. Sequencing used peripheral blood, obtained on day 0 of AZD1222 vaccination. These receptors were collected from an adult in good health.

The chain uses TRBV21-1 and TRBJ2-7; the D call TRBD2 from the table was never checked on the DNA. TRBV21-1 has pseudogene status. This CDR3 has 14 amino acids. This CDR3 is CASSFRRRRYEQYV. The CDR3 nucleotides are TGTGCCAGCAGCTTCCGACGGCGGAGGTACGAGCAGTACGTC.

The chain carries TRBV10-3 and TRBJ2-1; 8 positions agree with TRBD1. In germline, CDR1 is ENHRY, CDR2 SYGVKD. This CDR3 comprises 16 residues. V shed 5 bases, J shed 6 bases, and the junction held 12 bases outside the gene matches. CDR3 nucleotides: TGTGCCATCAGTCGGACAGGGAACAATGAGGGCAATGAGCAGTTCTTC. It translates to CAISRTGNNEGNEQFF.

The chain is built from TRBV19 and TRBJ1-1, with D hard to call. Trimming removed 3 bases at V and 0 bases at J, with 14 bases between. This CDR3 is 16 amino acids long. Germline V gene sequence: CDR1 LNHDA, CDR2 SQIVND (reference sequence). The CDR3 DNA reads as TGTGCCAGTAGTATTTTAATGAATCGAGTGAACACTGAAGCTTTCTTT. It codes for CASSILMNRVNTEAFF.

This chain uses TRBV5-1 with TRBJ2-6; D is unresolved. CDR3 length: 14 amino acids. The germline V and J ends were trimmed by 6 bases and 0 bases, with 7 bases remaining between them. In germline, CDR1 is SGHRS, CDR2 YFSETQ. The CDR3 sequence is CASKSSSGANVLTF. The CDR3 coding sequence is TGCGCCAGCAAAAGTAGCTCTGGGGCCAACGTCCTGACTTTC.

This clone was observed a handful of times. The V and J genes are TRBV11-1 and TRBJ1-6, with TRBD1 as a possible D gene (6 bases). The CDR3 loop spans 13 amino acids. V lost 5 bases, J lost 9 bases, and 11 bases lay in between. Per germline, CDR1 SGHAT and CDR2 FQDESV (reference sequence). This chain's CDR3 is CASSLGQSSPLHF. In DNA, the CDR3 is TGTGCCAGCAGCCTAGGACAGTCTTCACCCCTCCACTTT.

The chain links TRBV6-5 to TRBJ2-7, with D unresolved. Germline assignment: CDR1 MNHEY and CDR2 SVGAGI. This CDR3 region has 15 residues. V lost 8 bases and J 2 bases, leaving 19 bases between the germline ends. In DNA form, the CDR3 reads TGTGCCAGCTCTGCCCGGGTTGACTTGCCCTACGAGCAGTACTTC. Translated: CASSARVDLPYEQYF.

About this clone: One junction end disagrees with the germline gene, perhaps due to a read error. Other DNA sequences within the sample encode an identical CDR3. The CDR3 sequence: CASSARGQNTEAFF. CDR3 DNA: TGCGCCAGTAGTGCCAGGGGACAGAACACTGAAGCTTTCTTT. The chain joins TRBV19 to TRBJ1-1, with TRBD1 as a possible D gene (6 bases). The length of the CDR3 is 14 residues. Looked up from germline, CDR1 is LNHDA and CDR2 is SQIVND (reference sequence).

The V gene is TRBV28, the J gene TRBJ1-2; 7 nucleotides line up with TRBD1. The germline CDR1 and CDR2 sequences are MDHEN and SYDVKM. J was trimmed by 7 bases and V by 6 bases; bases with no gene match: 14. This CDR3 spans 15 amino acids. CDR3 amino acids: CASRGTGVHRGGYTF. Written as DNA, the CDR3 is TGTGCCAGCAGGGGTACGGGGGTGCACAGGGGTGGCTACACCTTC.

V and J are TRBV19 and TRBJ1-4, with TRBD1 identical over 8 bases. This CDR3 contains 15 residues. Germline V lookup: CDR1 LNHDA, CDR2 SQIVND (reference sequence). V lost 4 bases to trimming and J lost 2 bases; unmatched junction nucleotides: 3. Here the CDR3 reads CASSTYRGTNEKLFF. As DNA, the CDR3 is TGTGCCAGTAGTACCTACAGGGGGACTAATGAAAAACTGTTTTTT.

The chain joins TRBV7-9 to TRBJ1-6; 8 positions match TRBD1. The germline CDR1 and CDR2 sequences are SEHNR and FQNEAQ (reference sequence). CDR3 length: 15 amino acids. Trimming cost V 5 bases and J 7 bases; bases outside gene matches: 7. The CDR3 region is CASSGAGQENSPLHF. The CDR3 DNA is TGTGCCAGCAGCGGCGCGGGACAGGAAAATTCACCCCTCCACTTT.

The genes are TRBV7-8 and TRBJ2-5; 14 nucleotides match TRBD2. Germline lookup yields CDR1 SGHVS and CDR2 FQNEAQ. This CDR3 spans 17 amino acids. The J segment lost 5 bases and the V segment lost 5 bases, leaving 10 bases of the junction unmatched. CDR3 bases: TGTGCCAGCAGCCTTCAGCCGAGGACTAGCGGGAGGGAGACCCAGTACTTC. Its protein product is CASSLQPRTSGRETQYF.

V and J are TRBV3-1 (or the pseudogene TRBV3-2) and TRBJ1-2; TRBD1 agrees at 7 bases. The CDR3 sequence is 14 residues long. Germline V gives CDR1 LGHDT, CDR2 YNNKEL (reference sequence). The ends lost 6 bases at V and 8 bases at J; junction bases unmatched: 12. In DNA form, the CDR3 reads TGTGCCAGCAGAGAAGGACAGGCGTCTTCCGGCTACACCTTC. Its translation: CASREGQASSGYTF.

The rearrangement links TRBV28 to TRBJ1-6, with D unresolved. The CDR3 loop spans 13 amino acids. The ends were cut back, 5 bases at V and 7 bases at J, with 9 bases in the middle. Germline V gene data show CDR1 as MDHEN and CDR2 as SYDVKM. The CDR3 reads CASSPGWNSPLHF. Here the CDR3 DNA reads TGTGCCAGCAGTCCTGGGTGGAATTCACCCCTCCACTTT.

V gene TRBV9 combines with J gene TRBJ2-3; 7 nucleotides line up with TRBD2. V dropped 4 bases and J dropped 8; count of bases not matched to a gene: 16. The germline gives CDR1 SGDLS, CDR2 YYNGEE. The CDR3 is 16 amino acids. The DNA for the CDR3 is TGTGCCAGCAGCTCCGGGGAGGGGTACCCCAGCGGTACGCAGTATTTT. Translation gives CASSSGEGYPSGTQYF. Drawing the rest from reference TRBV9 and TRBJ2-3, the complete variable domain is DSGVTQTPKHLITATGQRVTLRCSPRSGDLSVYWYQQSLDQGLQFLIQYYNGEERAKGNILERFSAQQFPDLHSELNLSSLELGDSALYFCASSSGEGYPSGTQYFGPGTRLTVL.

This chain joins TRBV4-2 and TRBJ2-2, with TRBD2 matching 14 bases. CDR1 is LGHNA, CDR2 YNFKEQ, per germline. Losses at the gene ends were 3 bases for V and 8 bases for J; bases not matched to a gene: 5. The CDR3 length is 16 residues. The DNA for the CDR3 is TGTGCCAGCAGCCACAGGACTAGCGGGAGGAATGGGGAGCTGTTTTTT. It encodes CASSHRTSGRNGELFF.

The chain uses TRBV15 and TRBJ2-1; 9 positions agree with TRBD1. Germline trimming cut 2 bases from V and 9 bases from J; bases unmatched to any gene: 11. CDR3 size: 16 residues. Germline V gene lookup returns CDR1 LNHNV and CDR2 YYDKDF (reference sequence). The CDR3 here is CATSRNEPGQGTEQFF. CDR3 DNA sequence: TGTGCCACCAGCAGAAACGAACCGGGACAGGGCACTGAGCAGTTCTTC.

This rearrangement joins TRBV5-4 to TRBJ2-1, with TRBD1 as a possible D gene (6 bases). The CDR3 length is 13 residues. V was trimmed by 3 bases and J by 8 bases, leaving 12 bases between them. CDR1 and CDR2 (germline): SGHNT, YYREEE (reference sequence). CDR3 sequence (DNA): TGTGCCAGCAGCTACGGACAGTTCTATGAGCAGTTCTTC. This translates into CASSYGQFYEQFF.

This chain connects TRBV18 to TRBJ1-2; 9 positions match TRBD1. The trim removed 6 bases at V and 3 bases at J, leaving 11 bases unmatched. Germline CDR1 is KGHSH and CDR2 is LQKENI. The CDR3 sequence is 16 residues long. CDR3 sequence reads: CASSLNRQGGDYGYTF. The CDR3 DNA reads TGTGCCAGCTCCCTAAACCGACAGGGGGGGGACTATGGCTACACCTTC.

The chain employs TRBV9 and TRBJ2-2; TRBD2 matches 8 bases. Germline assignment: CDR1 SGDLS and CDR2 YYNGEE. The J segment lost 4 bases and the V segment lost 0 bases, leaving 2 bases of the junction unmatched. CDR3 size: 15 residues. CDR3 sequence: CASSVAGGGTGELFF. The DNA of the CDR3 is TGTGCCAGCAGCGTAGCGGGAGGGGGCACCGGGGAGCTGTTTTTT.

In nucleotides, the CDR3 is TGCGCCAGCAGTCGGGAGCGGGGGGGAAGAGAGACCCAGTACTTC. Protein product: CASSRERGGRETQYF. J is TRBJ2-5 and V is TRBV10-1, with TRBD2 matching over 10 bases. Germline V gene data show CDR1 as WNHNN and CDR2 as SYGVQD (reference sequence). The V and J ends lost 5 bases and 4 bases, in that order; junction bases with no gene match: 7. CDR3 length: 15 amino acids.

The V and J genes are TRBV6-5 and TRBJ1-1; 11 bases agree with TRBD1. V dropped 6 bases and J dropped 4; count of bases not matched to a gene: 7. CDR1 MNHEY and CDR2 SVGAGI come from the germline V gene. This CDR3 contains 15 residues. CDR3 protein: CASRYGTGGATEAFF. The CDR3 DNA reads TGTGCCAGCAGGTATGGGACAGGGGGGGCCACTGAAGCTTTCTTT.

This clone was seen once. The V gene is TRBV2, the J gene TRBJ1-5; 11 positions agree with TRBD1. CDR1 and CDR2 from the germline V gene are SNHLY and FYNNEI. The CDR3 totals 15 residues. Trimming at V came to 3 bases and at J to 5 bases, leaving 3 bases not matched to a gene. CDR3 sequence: CASSEGTGGYQPQHF. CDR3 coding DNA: TGTGCCAGCAGTGAGGGGACAGGGGGGTATCAGCCCCAGCATTTT.

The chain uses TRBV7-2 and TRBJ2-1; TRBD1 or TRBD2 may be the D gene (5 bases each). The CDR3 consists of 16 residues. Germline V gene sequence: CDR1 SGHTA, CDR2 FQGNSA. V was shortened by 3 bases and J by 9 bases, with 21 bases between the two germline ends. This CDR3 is CASSLIGTADYSEQFF. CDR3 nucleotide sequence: TGTGCCAGCAGCTTGATAGGGACCGCTGATTATAGTGAGCAGTTCTTC.

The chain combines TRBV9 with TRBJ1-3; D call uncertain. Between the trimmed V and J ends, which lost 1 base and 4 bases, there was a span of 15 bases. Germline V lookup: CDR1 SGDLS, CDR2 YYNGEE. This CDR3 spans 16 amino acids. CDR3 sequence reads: CASSVNTVLAGNTIYF. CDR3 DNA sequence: TGTGCCAGCAGCGTAAATACGGTTTTAGCCGGAAACACCATATATTTT.

The CDR3 loop reads CAWIPGQGRAYGYTF. The CDR3 region has the DNA TGTGCCTGGATCCCGGGACAGGGTAGGGCGTATGGCTACACCTTC. The rearrangement joins TRBV30 to TRBJ1-2; 9 bases map to TRBD1. The CDR3 loop spans 15 amino acids. J gave up 5 bases and V 4 bases, and 11 bases lay outside the gene matches. Germline lookup yields CDR1 GTSNPN and CDR2 SVGIG (reference sequence).

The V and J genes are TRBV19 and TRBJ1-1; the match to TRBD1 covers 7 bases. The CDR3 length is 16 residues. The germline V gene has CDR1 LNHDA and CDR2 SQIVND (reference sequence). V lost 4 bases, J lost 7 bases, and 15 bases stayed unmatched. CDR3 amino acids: CASSRVYGTDRSEAFF. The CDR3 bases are TGTGCCAGTAGTAGGGTGTACGGGACAGACAGAAGTGAAGCTTTCTTT.

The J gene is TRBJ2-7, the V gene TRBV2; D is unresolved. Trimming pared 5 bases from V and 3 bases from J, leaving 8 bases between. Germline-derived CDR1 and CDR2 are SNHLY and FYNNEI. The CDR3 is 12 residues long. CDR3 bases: TGTGCCAGCAGTCCGCAGGTCTACGAGCAGTACTTC. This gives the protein CASSPQVYEQYF.

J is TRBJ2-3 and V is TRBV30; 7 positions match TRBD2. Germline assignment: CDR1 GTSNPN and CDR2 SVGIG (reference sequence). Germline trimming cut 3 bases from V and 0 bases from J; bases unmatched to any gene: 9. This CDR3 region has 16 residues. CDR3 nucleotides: TGTGCCTGGAGCGCGGGATCTAGCGGTAGCACAGATACGCAGTATTTT. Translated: CAWSAGSSGSTDTQYF.